This paragraph reports one TCR beta chain. As yet, its antigen is unknown. In TCRdb, the multiplex PCR reads were re-called with MiXCR into one record per CDR3 protein. The sample comprises 200,000 to 250,000 distinct CDR3 sequences, about a third of which are singletons, and 1.2% to 1.5% rests with the top ten. This entry comes from a study of breast tumors, draining lymph nodes, adjacent tissues. Axillary draining lymph nodes of breast cancer patients supplied the node samples. General observations from the study: Most tumor T cells seemingly derive from lymph node, then expand in tumor. Tumor and nontumor repertoires were significantly more similar in luminal-like than in basal-like breast cancer.

Germline CDR1 SGHTA, CDR2 FQGTGA. V lost 2 bases, J lost 5 bases, and 13 bases lay in between. CDR3 length: 15 amino acids. The sequencing input was axillary lymph node tissue. The TCR originated in a female donor with breast cancer. Some clones in this sample may be carry-over from other donors' samples. V and J are TRBV7-3 and TRBJ1-5; D call uncertain. The CDR3 loop is CASSLEFGPYQPQHF. CDR3 DNA sequence: TGTGCCAGCAGCTTAGAGTTTGGGCCCTATCAGCCCCAGCATTTT.